This is a list of T cell receptor beta chains from one sample in a study of blood T cell repertoires in COVID-19. Assay: immunoSEQ multiplex PCR; the TCRdb copy retains only in-frame clones and omits some. The data hold around 150,000 clones, with over 85% observed a single time. The specimen was peripheral blood. These receptors were obtained from a woman aged 45-59 years with acute or convalescent COVID-19. The CDR3 runs from the conserved cysteine through the conserved F or W. A D gene is named only where the DNA matches it firmly.

v_call	cdr3_length	d_call	j_call	cdr3_aa	cdr3_nt
TRBV19	14	.	TRBJ2-7	CASSIQDGLYEQYF	TGTGCCAGTAGTATCCAGGACGGACTCTACGAGCAGTACTTC
TRBV6-5	16	.	TRBJ2-2	CASSYSLATNTGELFF	TGTGCCAGCAGTTACTCGCTAGCGACGAACACCGGGGAGCTGTTTTTT
TRBV6-2/TRBV6-3	15	TRBD1	TRBJ1-1	CASSSDRGPNTEAFF	TGTGCCAGCAGTTCTGACAGGGGACCGAACACTGAAGCTTTCTTT
TRBV6-5	11	.	TRBJ1-1	CASISYSEAFF	TGTGCCAGCATAAGCTACTCTGAAGCTTTCTTT
TRBV19	15	TRBD2	TRBJ2-7	CASNDPSGRTYEQYF	TGTGCCAGTAATGATCCTAGCGGGAGGACCTACGAGCAGTACTTC
TRBV6-6	15	TRBD1	TRBJ1-6	CASSGTAGSPSPLHF	TGTGCCAGCAGTGGGACAGCCGGCTCCCCTTCACCCCTCCACTTT
TRBV4-3	16	.	TRBJ1-5	CASSQELGRVNQPQHF	TGCGCCAGCAGCCAAGAGCTAGGGAGGGTGAATCAGCCCCAGCATTTT
TRBV4-2	15	.	TRBJ1-2	CASSPTRGEGYGYTF	TGTGCCAGCAGCCCGACCCGGGGGGAGGGCTATGGCTACACCTTC
TRBV12-5	16	.	TRBJ1-1	CASGLARPGYGTEAFF	TGTGCTAGTGGTTTGGCTCGGCCCGGGTATGGCACTGAAGCTTTCTTT
TRBV4-2	18	TRBD1	TRBJ2-2	CASSQDPLSQGAIGELFF	TGTGCCAGCAGCCAAGATCCCCTATCACAGGGGGCCATCGGGGAGCTGTTTTTT